The clone carrying this T cell receptor beta chain was picked up many times. Its target is unknown. TCRdb reanalysed the reads using MiXCR and keeps one entry per CDR3 protein. The top ten clones hold roughly two fifths of a sample with roughly 500,000 distinct CDR3 sequences, 42% of them seen once. The data belong to a study of T cell repertoires in cytomegalovirus infection. Study-wide context: HLA-B-restricted CMV epitopes that are well studied, plus recently identified HLA-C-restricted ones, were used by the study. Indications came from public TCR beta signatures; they pointed to CMV infection and to a matching HLA type.

The V end was cut by 5 bases, the J end by 0 bases, with 10 bases between. CDR3 length: 14 amino acids. CDR1 and CDR2 from the germline V gene are LNHDA and SQIVND (reference sequence). Study conclusions and caveats: Carriers of CMV and the relevant HLA type were discriminated by public TCR beta frequency. HLA-C-restricted CMV-specific TCR beta clonotypes prevailed in the ex vivo response.

The chain carries TRBV19 and TRBJ1-1; D unclear. Sample: cultured PBMCs, taken from culture after CMV antigen stimulation. This clonotype was obtained from a human donor in good health (CMV status not recorded). Some clones in this sample may be carry-over from other donors' samples. The CDR3 DNA follows: TGTGCCAGTAGTGCCCAGGTCTTGAACACTGAAGCTTTCTTT. As protein: CASSAQVLNTEAFF.